The rows below give T cell receptor beta chains drawn from one sample of a study of T-cell memory formation after mild COVID-19. TCRdb re-analysed the 5' RACE reads in MiXCR, keeping a single row per CDR3 protein. Among a few hundred thousand distinct CDR3 sequences listed, around 21% were seen once. Source material: PBMCs or a T cell subset sorted from them (not recorded which). Source of these receptors: an adult woman who had mild COVID-19 (a few samples of this study predate the infection). Cell type and time point are not known. The conserved cysteine and the conserved F or W are not part of the CDR3 here.

v_gene: TRBV6-2/TRBV6-3
CDR3aa: ASRGAGLAGLGEQF

v_gene: TRBV12-3/TRBV12-4
CDR3aa: ATRGGGEKLF

v_gene: TRBV11-2
CDR3aa: ASSLLLAGLSNEQF

v_gene: TRBV20-1
CDR3aa: SAKGDPSTNEKLF

v_gene: TRBV20-1
CDR3aa: RTGGTGAYNEQF

v_gene: TRBV7-9
CDR3aa: ASSLGGGMDTQY

v_gene: TRBV3-1
CDR3aa: ASSQTRQGARTDTQY

v_gene: TRBV12-3/TRBV12-4
CDR3aa: ASSLRSMEGYT

v_gene: TRBV5-1
CDR3aa: ASSSAPGQGTYEQY

v_gene: TRBV7-6
CDR3aa: ASSLAEFYEQY

v_gene: TRBV7-9
CDR3aa: ASGWGNYDGYT

v_gene: TRBV20-1
CDR3aa: SARNRGRNTEAF

v_gene: TRBV9
CDR3aa: ASSPPPGVSPLH